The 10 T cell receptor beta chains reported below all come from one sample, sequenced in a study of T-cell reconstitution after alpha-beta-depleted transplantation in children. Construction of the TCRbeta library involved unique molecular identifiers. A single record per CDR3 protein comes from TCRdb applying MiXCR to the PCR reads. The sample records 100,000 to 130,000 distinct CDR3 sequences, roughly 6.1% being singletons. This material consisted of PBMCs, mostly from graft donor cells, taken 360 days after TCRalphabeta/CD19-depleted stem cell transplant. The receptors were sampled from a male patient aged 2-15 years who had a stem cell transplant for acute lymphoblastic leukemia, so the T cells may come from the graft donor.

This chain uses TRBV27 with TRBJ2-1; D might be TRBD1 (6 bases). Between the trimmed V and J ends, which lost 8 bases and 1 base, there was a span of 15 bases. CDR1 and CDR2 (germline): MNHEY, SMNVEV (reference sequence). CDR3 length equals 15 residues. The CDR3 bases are TGTGCCAGCGGTAAAGGGGGACCGTCCTACAATGAGCAGTTCTTC. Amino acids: CASGKGGPSYNEQFF.

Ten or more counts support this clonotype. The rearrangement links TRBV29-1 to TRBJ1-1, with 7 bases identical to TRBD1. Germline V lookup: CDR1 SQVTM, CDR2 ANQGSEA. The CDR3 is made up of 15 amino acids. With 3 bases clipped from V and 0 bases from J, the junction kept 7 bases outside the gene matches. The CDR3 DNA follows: TGCAGCGTTGATATGGACAGGTCAATGAACACTGAAGCTTTCTTT. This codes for CSVDMDRSMNTEAFF.

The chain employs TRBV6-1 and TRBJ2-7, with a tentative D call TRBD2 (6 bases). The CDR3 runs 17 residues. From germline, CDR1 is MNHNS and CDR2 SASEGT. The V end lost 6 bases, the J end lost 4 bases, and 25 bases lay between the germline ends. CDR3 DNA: TGTGCCAGCAGCGGCTATACCGGGGCGAGGGCGGGGTACGAGCAGTACTTC. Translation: CASSGYTGARAGYEQYF.

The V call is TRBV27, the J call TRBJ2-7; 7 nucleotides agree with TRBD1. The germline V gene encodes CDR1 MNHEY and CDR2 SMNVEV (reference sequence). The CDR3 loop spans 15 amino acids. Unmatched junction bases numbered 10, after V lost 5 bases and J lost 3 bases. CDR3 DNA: TGTGCCAGCAGTATAGGTACAGGGGCCTTCTACGAGCAGTACTTC. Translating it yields CASSIGTGAFYEQYF.

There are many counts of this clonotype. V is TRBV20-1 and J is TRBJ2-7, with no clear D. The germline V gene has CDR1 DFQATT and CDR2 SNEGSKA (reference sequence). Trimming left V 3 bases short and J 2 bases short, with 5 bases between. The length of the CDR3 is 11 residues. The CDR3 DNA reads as TGCAGTGCTAGTGTCCCCTACGAGCAGTACTTC. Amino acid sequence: CSASVPYEQYF.

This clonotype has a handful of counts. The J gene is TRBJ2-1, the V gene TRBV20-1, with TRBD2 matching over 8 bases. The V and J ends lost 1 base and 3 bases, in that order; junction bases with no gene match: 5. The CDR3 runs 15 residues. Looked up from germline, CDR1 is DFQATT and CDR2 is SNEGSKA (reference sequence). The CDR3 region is CSARGFLAGYNEQFF. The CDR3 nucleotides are TGCAGTGCTAGAGGATTCCTAGCGGGCTACAATGAGCAGTTCTTC.

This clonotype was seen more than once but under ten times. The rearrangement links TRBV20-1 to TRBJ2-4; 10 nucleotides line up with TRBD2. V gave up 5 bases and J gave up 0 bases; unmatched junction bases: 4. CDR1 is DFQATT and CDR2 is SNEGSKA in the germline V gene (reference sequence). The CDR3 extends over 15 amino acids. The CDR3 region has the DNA TGCAGTGCTGGGCGACTAGCGGGAGCCAAAAACATTCAGTACTTC. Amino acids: CSAGRLAGAKNIQYF.

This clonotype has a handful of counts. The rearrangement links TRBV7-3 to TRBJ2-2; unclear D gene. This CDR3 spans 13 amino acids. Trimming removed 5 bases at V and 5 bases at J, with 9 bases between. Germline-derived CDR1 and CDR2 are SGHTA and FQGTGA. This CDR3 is CASSPGRTGELFF. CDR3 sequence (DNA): TGTGCCAGCAGCCCGGGCCGTACCGGGGAGCTGTTTTTT.

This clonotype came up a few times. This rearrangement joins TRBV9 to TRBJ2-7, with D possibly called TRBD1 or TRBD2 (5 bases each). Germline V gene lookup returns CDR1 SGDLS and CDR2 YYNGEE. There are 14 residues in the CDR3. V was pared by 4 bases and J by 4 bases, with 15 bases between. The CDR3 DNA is TGTGCCAGCAGCAACCGGGACCCACCTTACGAGCAGTACTTC. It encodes CASSNRDPPYEQYF.

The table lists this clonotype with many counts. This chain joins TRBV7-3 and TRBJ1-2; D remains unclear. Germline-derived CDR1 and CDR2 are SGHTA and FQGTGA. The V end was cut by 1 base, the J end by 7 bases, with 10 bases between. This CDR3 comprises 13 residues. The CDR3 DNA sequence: TGTGCCAGCAGCTTAATGTGGACTCTTGGCTACACCTTC. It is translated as CASSLMWTLGYTF.